A single sample gave rise to the 31 T cell receptor beta chains below, sequenced in a study of spatial heterogeneity in lung cancer. Described time point: sample taken at primary tumor resection. Tumor, nontumor lung or frozen PBMC supplied whole RNA that was sequenced unsorted. TCRdb independently ran MiXCR on the 5' RACE reads; one entry per CDR3 protein. This table has 28,000 or so distinct CDR3 sequences, 9.5% to 15% appearing once. Source: PBMCs, taken at surgery. These receptors originate from a female donor with early-stage non-small cell lung cancer.

This clonotype was recorded many times. CDR3 sequence reads: CASSEMRTYEQYF. In nucleotides, the CDR3 is TGTGCCAGCAGTGAAATGAGAACCTACGAGCAGTACTTC. This chain uses TRBV2 with TRBJ2-7, with D unresolved. Trimming cost V 2 bases and J 2 bases, with 7 bases left between them. The germline V gene has CDR1 SNHLY and CDR2 FYNNEI. The CDR3 contains 13 residues. The whole variable domain, remainder taken from reference TRBV2 and TRBJ2-7, is EPEVTQTPSHQVTQMGQEVILRCVPISNHLYFYWYRQILGQKVEFLVSFYNNEISEKSEIFDDQFSVERPDGSNFTLKIRSTKLEDSAMYFCASSEMRTYEQYFGPGTRLTVT.

A few counts support this clonotype. The chain employs TRBV7-7 and TRBJ2-2; D gene ambiguous. The CDR3 covers 16 residues. Trimming cost V 5 bases and J 1 base, with 14 bases left between them. In germline, CDR1 is SSHAT, CDR2 FNYEAQ (reference sequence). The DNA for the CDR3 is TGTGCCAGCAGCCCATTTCGGCTCGTGAACACCGGGGAGCTGTTTTTT. Translation gives CASSPFRLVNTGELFF.

This clonotype came up many times. The rearrangement links TRBV13 to TRBJ2-7; tentatively, D is TRBD1 or TRBD2 (6 bases each). CDR1 and CDR2 (germline): PRHDT, FYEKMQ (reference sequence). This CDR3 comprises 15 residues. The V end was cut by 3 bases, the J end by 3 bases, with 15 bases between. CDR3 bases: TGTGCCAGCAGCTTCCGCGGAGGAGGGGGCTACGAGCAGTACTTC. It yields the protein CASSFRGGGGYEQYF.

The chain links TRBV20-1 to TRBJ1-6; D is unresolved. This CDR3 is built from 15 residues. Per germline, CDR1 DFQATT and CDR2 SNEGSKA (reference sequence). Trimming pared 0 bases from V and 7 bases from J, leaving 13 bases between. For the CDR3, the DNA is TGCAGTGCTAGAGATATATCCGGGTTGAATTCACCCCTCCACTTT. Protein product: CSARDISGLNSPLHF.

This clonotype has only a few counts. The rearrangement uses TRBV29-1 and TRBJ2-2; no clear D. Trimming shortened V by 1 base and J by 7 bases, and 7 bases separated the two germline ends. CDR3 length: 12 amino acids. Germline V gives CDR1 SQVTM, CDR2 ANQGSEA. The CDR3 nucleotides read TGCAGCGTTGAAGCCGCGGTCGGGGAGCTGTTTTTT. Its translation is CSVEAAVGELFF.

This clonotype was seen many times. J is TRBJ2-7 and V is TRBV4-3, with 7 bases aligning to TRBD1. Per the germline V gene, CDR1 is LGHNA and CDR2 is YSLEER. With 1 base clipped from V and 2 bases from J, the junction kept 5 bases outside the gene matches. The CDR3 spans 15 residues. CDR3 bases: TGCGCCAGCAGCCAAGGGGACAGTTCGACCTACGAGCAGTACTTC. This translates into CASSQGDSSTYEQYF.

The rearrangement joins TRBV5-1 to TRBJ1-4; the D gene is possibly TRBD1 (5 bases). The CDR3 extends over 14 amino acids. V was clipped by 4 bases and J by 4 bases, with 11 bases between them. Germline V CDR1 and CDR2: SGHRS, YFSETQ. The CDR3 DNA is TGCGCCAGCAGCCAAACAGGAAATAATGAAAAACTGTTTTTT. It codes for CASSQTGNNEKLFF.

This clonotype occurred many times. The gene calls are TRBV7-2 and TRBJ1-4, with TRBD1 matching 11 bases. This CDR3 is built from 16 residues. The junction had 10 bases not matched to a gene; V was cut back by 6 bases and J by 7 bases. The germline gives CDR1 SGHTA, CDR2 FQGNSA. The CDR3 here is CASSYRMGQGGEKLFF. CDR3 DNA: TGTGCCAGCAGTTATAGGATGGGACAGGGGGGTGAAAAACTGTTTTTT.

On this clonotype: A much larger clone is a single base away; this may be a read error. CDR3 sequence reads: CPSSLSQVVDPFENTIYF. The CDR3 DNA is TGTCCCAGCAGTTTAAGCCAGGTCGTTGACCCTTTTGAAAACACCATATATTTT. The chain has TRBV28 and TRBJ1-3; D gene ambiguous. Germline CDR1 and CDR2: MDHEN and SYDVKM. The CDR3 covers 18 residues.

This clonotype was detected a few times. The CDR3 reads CASSPATQPPGQYF. CDR3 DNA sequence: TGTGCCAGCTCACCAGCGACCCAACCGCCTGGGCAGTATTTT. The V and J genes are TRBV18 and TRBJ2-3; D remains ambiguous. Trimming shortened V by 2 bases and J by 11 bases, and 17 bases separated the two germline ends. Germline-derived CDR1 and CDR2 are KGHSH and LQKENI. The CDR3 totals 14 residues.

This clonotype was detected many times. The chain recombines TRBV4-1 with TRBJ2-1; 9 bases are shared with TRBD2. The germline CDR1 and CDR2 sequences are MGHRA and YSYEKL. J gave up 8 bases and V 3 bases, and 5 bases lay outside the gene matches. This CDR3 spans 14 amino acids. DNA of the CDR3: TGCGCCAGCAGCCAGCTAGCGGGATGGGATGAGCAGTTCTTC. Protein: CASSQLAGWDEQFF.

Points on this clonotype: The junction and the germline gene differ at one end; a read error may be behind it. The V gene is TRBV12-3 or TRBV12-4, the J gene TRBJ1-2, with D uncertain. The CDR3 contains 12 residues. The CDR3 DNA reads as TGTGCCAGCAGTTCCGCTTACTATGGCCACACCTTC. Protein sequence: CASSSAYYGHTF.

The CDR3 DNA sequence: TGTGCCAGCAGTCGAGGGGAGTCCGGGGAGCTGTTTTTT. Its translation is CASSRGESGELFF. The chain couples TRBV27 to TRBJ2-2, with D tentatively TRBD1 or TRBD2 (5 bases each). From germline, CDR1 is MNHEY and CDR2 SMNVEV (reference sequence). Trimming removed 5 bases from V and 6 bases from J, with 10 bases in between. The CDR3 has 13 residues.

Many counts were recorded for this clonotype. The chain joins TRBV7-9 to TRBJ2-7; D may correspond to TRBD1 or TRBD2 (5 bases each). CDR3 length: 14 amino acids. The germline V gene has CDR1 SEHNR and CDR2 FQNEAQ (reference sequence). V gave up 5 bases and J gave up 0 bases, with 11 bases separating them. The CDR3 spells CASSPPGTSYEQYF. The CDR3 coding sequence is TGTGCCAGCAGCCCTCCCGGGACCTCCTACGAGCAGTACTTC.

This clonotype has at least ten counts. J is TRBJ1-2 and V is TRBV6-2 or TRBV6-3; the D is unclear. The V gene's germline CDR1 is MNHEY and CDR2 SVGEGT. Between the trimmed V and J ends, which lost 3 bases and 5 bases, there was a span of 7 bases. This CDR3 comprises 12 residues. The CDR3 loop reads CASSYESYGYTF. For the CDR3, the DNA is TGTGCCAGCAGTTATGAGAGTTATGGCTACACCTTC.

As concerns this clonotype: A much more abundant neighbour one base away suggests this may be a read error. The chain couples TRBV27 to TRBJ1-2; tentative D call: TRBD1 (6 bases). Germline V gives CDR1 MNHEY, CDR2 SMNVEV (reference sequence). CDR3 length: 15 residues. Trimming stripped 2 bases from V and 7 bases from J, with 17 bases between. As DNA, the CDR3 is TGTGCCAGCAGTTTAAGGGACAAGTCCTTTTCTGGCTACACCTTC. It codes for CASSLRDKSFSGYTF.

The rearrangement joins TRBV9 to TRBJ2-6; the match to TRBD1 covers 8 bases. J gave up 3 bases and V 2 bases, and 13 bases lay outside the gene matches. This CDR3 spans 19 amino acids. Germline V gene data show CDR1 as SGDLS and CDR2 as YYNGEE. CDR3 amino acids: CASSVTGTGPSYGANVLTF. CDR3 in DNA: TGTGCCAGCAGCGTCACCGGGACAGGCCCTTCGTATGGGGCCAACGTCCTGACTTTC.

This clonotype was observed many times. CDR3 protein: CSARDPSGKDTQYF. CDR3 sequence (DNA): TGCAGTGCTAGAGACCCTAGCGGGAAGGATACGCAGTATTTT. The rearrangement uses TRBV20-1 and TRBJ2-3, with 9 bases that match TRBD2. The CDR3 covers 14 residues. Unmatched junction bases numbered 4, after V lost 0 bases and J lost 6 bases. CDR1 DFQATT and CDR2 SNEGSKA come from the germline V gene (reference sequence).

This clonotype was seen many times. The chain uses TRBV3-1 and TRBJ1-5; 7 nucleotides align to TRBD1. Per the germline V gene, CDR1 is LGHDT and CDR2 is YNNKEL (reference sequence). There are 14 residues in the CDR3. The V segment lost 5 bases and the J segment 2 bases; nucleotides outside the gene matches: 3. Here the CDR3 DNA reads TGTGCCAGCAGCTACAGGGGTGGCAATCAGCCCCAGCATTTT. It translates to CASSYRGGNQPQHF.

This clonotype was picked up a small number of times. The chain combines TRBV7-2 with TRBJ2-3; TRBD2 matches 10 bases. V lost 2 bases to trimming and J lost 2 bases; unmatched junction nucleotides: 4. CDR1 and CDR2 (germline): SGHTA, FQGNSA. The CDR3 has 16 residues. The CDR3 nucleotides are TGTGCCAGCAGCTTAAGACTAGCGGGCAACACAGATACGCAGTATTTT. Translated: CASSLRLAGNTDTQYF.

CDR3 residues: CASGPTDYQPQHF. CDR3 DNA sequence: TGTGCCAGTGGCCCGACGGATTATCAGCCCCAGCATTTT. The rearrangement uses TRBV19 and TRBJ1-5; D gene uncertain. V was clipped by 8 bases and J by 5 bases, with 13 bases between them. Germline-derived CDR1 and CDR2 are LNHDA and SQIVND (reference sequence). The CDR3 runs to 13 residues.

The V call is TRBV19, the J call TRBJ2-7, with TRBD1 matching over 7 bases. The germline CDR1 and CDR2 sequences are LNHDA and SQIVND (reference sequence). The J segment lost 2 bases and the V segment lost 6 bases, leaving 13 bases of the junction unmatched. The CDR3 is 16 residues long. Here the CDR3 reads CASRDDHRGIAYEQYF. The CDR3 DNA is TGTGCCAGTAGGGACGATCACAGGGGCATCGCCTACGAGCAGTACTTC.

This clonotype showed up just a few times. This chain links TRBV20-1 with TRBJ2-7; D uncertain. The CDR3 consists of 15 residues. In germline, CDR1 is DFQATT, CDR2 SNEGSKA (reference sequence). The ends were cut back, 6 bases at V and 0 bases at J, with 18 bases in the middle. CDR3 protein: CSAPPQERPSYEQYF. The CDR3 bases are TGCAGTGCCCCCCCCCAGGAAAGGCCCTCCTACGAGCAGTACTTC.

This chain uses TRBV4-3 with TRBJ2-6; TRBD2 is a possible D gene (6 bases). Germline V gene data show CDR1 as LGHNA and CDR2 as YSLEER. V was trimmed by 0 bases and J by 1 base, leaving 10 bases between them. CDR3 size: 17 residues. CDR3 amino acids: CASSQDPGGSGANVLTF. DNA for the CDR3: TGCGCCAGCAGCCAAGATCCCGGGGGATCTGGGGCCAACGTCCTGACTTTC.

This clonotype has just a few counts. J is TRBJ2-3 and V is TRBV20-1; D remains unclear. Trimming took 3 bases from V and 2 from J, leaving 9 bases between them. Germline V gives CDR1 DFQATT, CDR2 SNEGSKA (reference sequence). The CDR3 contains 13 residues. The CDR3 DNA reads TGCAGTGCTAGTAGTTGGGACACAGATACGCAGTATTTT. Its protein product is CSASSWDTDTQYF.

This clonotype has more than one count but fewer than ten. The chain has TRBV7-2 and TRBJ1-2; no firm D call. The CDR3 sequence is 14 residues long. The V and J ends lost 1 base and 4 bases respectively, with 10 bases between them. Germline values: CDR1 SGHTA, CDR2 FQGNSA. CDR3 nucleotide sequence: TGTGCCAGCAGCTTAGATGAGTATCCCTATGGCTACACCTTC. This gives the protein CASSLDEYPYGYTF.

The chain links TRBV4-1 to TRBJ1-1; TRBD1 matches 9 bases. J was trimmed by 7 bases and V by 1 base; bases with no gene match: 4. The length of the CDR3 is 14 residues. Germline assignment: CDR1 MGHRA and CDR2 YSYEKL. CDR3 amino acids: CASSQADRGGEAFF. The CDR3 region has the DNA TGCGCCAGCAGCCAAGCGGACAGGGGCGGTGAAGCTTTCTTT.

By frequency in the sample, this clonotype is medium-sized. This chain joins TRBV2 and TRBJ2-5; TRBD2 aligns across 10 bases. The CDR3 length is 19 residues. Germline CDR1 SNHLY, CDR2 FYNNEI. V was clipped by 7 bases and J by 3 bases; unmatched bases: 20. In nucleotides, the CDR3 is TGTGCCAGCAAACCCACTATCGGGCCTAGCGGGAGCGTAGAAGAGACCCAGTACTTC. Translating it yields CASKPTIGPSGSVEETQYF.

The table lists this clonotype with many counts. The V and J genes are TRBV3-1 and TRBJ1-1, with a weak D call TRBD1 (5 bases). CDR3 size: 13 residues. Germline-derived CDR1 and CDR2 are LGHDT and YNNKEL (reference sequence). Trimming removed 8 bases at V and 1 base at J, with 11 bases between. DNA for the CDR3: TGTGCCAGCGTATTGGGGCCGAACACTGAAGCTTTCTTT. It is translated as CASVLGPNTEAFF.

This clonotype was detected a few times. This sequence joins TRBV15 and TRBJ2-5; a possible D gene is TRBD2 (6 bases). Germline-derived CDR1 and CDR2 are LNHNV and YYDKDF (reference sequence). This CDR3 has 15 amino acids. The ends were cut back, 2 bases at V and 4 bases at J, with 14 bases in the middle. CDR3 bases: TGTGCCACCAGCAGATCCTGGGGGGTAGGAGAGACCCAGTACTTC. This codes for CATSRSWGVGETQYF.

The chain joins TRBV7-9 to TRBJ1-2; D is undetermined. Germline V lookup: CDR1 SEHNR, CDR2 FQNEAQ (reference sequence). With 4 bases removed from V and 2 bases from J, the gap between germline ends came to 5 bases. The CDR3 spans 12 residues. CDR3 amino acids: CASSSSNYGYTF. In DNA, the CDR3 is TGTGCCAGCAGCTCGTCCAACTATGGCTACACCTTC.